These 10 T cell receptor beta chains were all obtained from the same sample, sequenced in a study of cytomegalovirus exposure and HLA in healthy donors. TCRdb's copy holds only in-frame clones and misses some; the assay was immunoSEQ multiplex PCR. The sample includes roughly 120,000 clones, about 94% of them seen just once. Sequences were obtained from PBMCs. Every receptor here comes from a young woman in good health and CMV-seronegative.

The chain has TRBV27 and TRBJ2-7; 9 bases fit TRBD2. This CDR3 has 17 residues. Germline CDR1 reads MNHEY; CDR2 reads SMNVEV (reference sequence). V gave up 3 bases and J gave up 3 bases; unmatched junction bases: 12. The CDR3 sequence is CASSLSGSSGGGYEQYF. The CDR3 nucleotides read TGTGCCAGCAGTTTGAGTGGGAGTAGCGGGGGAGGCTACGAGCAGTACTTC.

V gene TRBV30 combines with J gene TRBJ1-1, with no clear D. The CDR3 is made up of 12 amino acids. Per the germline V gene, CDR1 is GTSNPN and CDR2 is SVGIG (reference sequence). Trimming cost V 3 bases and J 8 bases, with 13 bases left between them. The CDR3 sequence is CAWSPGVLEAFF. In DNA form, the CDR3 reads TGTGCCTGGAGCCCCGGAGTCCTCGAAGCTTTCTTT.

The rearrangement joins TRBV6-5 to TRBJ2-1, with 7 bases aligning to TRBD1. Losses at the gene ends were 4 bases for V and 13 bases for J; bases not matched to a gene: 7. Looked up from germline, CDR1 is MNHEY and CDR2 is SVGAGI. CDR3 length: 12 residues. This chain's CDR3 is CASSLRQGKQFF. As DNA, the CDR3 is TGTGCCAGCAGTTTACGACAGGGAAAACAGTTCTTC.

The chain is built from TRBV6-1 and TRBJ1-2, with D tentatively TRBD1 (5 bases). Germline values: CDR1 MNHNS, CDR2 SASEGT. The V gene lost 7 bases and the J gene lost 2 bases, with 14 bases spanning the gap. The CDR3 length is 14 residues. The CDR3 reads CASMREGFNYGYTF. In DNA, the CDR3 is TGTGCCAGCATGCGGGAGGGGTTCAACTATGGCTACACCTTC.

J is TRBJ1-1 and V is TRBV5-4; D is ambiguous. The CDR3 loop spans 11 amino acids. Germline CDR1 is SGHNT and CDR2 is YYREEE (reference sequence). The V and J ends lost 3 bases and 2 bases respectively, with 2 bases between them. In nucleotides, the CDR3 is TGTGCCAGCAGCTCAAACACTGAAGCTTTCTTT. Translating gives CASSSNTEAFF.

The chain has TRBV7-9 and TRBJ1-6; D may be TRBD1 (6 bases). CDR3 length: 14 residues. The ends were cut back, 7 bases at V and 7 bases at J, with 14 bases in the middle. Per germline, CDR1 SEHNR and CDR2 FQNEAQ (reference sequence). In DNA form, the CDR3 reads TGTGCCAGCATTCCTACAGGGACCAATTCACCCCTCCACTTT. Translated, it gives CASIPTGTNSPLHF.

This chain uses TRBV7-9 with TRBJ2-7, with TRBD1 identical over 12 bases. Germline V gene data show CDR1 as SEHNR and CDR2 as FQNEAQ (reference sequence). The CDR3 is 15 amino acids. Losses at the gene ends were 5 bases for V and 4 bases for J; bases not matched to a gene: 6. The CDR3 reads CASSSRDRGPYEQYF. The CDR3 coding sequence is TGTGCCAGCAGCAGCCGGGACAGGGGGCCGTACGAGCAGTACTTC.

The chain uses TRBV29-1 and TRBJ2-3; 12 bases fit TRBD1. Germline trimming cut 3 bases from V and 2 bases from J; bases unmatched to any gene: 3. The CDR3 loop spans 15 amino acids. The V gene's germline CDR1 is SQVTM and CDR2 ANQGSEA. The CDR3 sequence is CSVEGTGGSTDTQYF. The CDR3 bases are TGCAGCGTTGAGGGGACAGGGGGCTCCACAGATACGCAGTATTTT.

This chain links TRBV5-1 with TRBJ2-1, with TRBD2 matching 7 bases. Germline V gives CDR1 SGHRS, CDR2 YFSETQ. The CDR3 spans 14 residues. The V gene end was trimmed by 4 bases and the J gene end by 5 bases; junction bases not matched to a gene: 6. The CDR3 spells CASSSGRGNNEQFF. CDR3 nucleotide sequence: TGCGCCAGCAGCAGTGGGCGGGGGAACAATGAGCAGTTCTTC.

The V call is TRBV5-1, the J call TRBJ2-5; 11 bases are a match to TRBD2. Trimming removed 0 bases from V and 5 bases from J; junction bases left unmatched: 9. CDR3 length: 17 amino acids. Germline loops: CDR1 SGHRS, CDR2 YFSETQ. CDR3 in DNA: TGCGCCAGCAGCTTGGTGGCTAGCGGGAGGAATCCTGAGACCCAGTACTTC. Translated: CASSLVASGRNPETQYF.